This T cell receptor (beta chain) was recorded in a study of shared clonotypes between healthy human individuals (TCRdb year 2020). Context from the whole study: Three men and two women, aged 18 to 49 years, made up the cohort. Between about 0.94 and 8.9 billion PBMCs per donor were obtained by leukapheresis. To increase sequencing depth and limit assay-specific biases, different laboratories used diverse techniques to prepare libraries and sequence TCR repertoires. To estimate repertoire size and how much clonotype sharing occurs between individuals, the study deeply sequenced the blood TCR repertoires of about 5 healthy adults. Per donor, three plates each were used for CD4 naive and CD4 memory, two for CD8 naive, and one for CD8 memory. What the authors observed across the whole study: About 5% of naive CD4, around 3.5% of naive CD8, around 2.3% of memory CD4, and over 0.35% of memory CD8 clonotypes were shared across a few donors. Even with the large sequencing depth, rarefaction of the sorted-subset datasets indicated that sequencing was incomplete. Pairwise subsampling led to the expectation that sequencing depth would affect the degree of clonotype sharing among donors. Compared with non-shared clonotypes, the clonotypes found in all four sorted-subset donors had higher generation probabilities. Because the study included a small number of donors, the genetic and exposure-history diversity represented was limited. Naive subsets generally had larger estimated clonotype richness than memory subsets did. Sampling was restricted to blood, and TCR repertoires in tissues likely differ from the TCR repertoires found in blood.

Donors were healthy HIV-negative adults with no recently reported acute infections or vaccinations. Every donor was a Caucasian adult living in Nashville, Tennessee, USA. CD4+ T cells were enriched by magnetic negative selection, after which naive cells were positively selected on CD45RA and the negative fraction was taken as the memory subset. After blood collection by leukapheresis, PBMCs were isolated using Ficoll-Histopaque density gradient centrifugation and then cryopreserved in the vapor phase of liquid nitrogen. Analytical flow cytometry was used to check the purity and quantity of every magnetically sorted T cell population. Genomic DNA was isolated from each sorted fraction and quantified by UV absorbance on a Nanodrop 2000c. V is cut back by 4 bases and J by 4 bases, with 5 bases in the junction unmatched. CDR1 and CDR2 are read off the germline V gene (reference sequence) as SGHNT and YYREEE. The CDR3 covers 15 residues, taking in both the cysteine and the phenylalanine. Of all the DNA, just the CDR3 is kept, 45 bases in frame from base 1.

Using the deep immunoSEQ assay, TCR CDR3 regions were amplified from genomic DNA by multiplex PCR. Extracted genomic DNA from each cell subset was distributed evenly across all wells of several immunoSEQ 96-well plates, and each plate was treated as a replicate. For sorted subsets, 150 to 250 ng of genomic DNA, equivalent to around 30,000 T cell genomes, went into each replicate PCR. The purified libraries were quantified using a Qubit 3.0 fluorometer, sized with a Bioanalyzer 2100, and then quantified again using the KAPA Library Quantification kit. A separate single-read 150-cycle Illumina NextSeq 550 flow cell was used to sequence each immunoSEQ 96-well plate. In the authors' own workflow: Because the immunoSEQ output included only junctional sequences and no quality scores, the filtering could not be the same as the filtering used for full-length reads. Sequences were annotated with PyIR, a Python wrapper for IgBLAST v1.9, and V/J genes and CDR3 were assigned using IMGT germline references. Reads with weak V/J assignments (E-value above 1e-6), missing CDR3, stop codons, out-of-frame junctions, or ambiguous translated residues were removed. V3J clonotypes were defined by identical inferred V gene, J gene, and CDR3 amino acid sequence. To compute the percentage overlap between repertoires, the number of shared unique clonotypes was divided by the size of the smaller repertoire. RTK rarefaction, the Chao1 estimator, and Recon v2.1 estimates of unobserved clonotypes were used to assess repertoire richness. Generation probabilities for all TCRbeta clonotypes obtained by the gDNA method from a handful of donors were computed using OLGA. TCRdb holds this immuneACCESS table with in-frame rearrangements only. Some clones are missing; in checked studies, unresolved V genes explain under half, and the rest has no known cause. V, J and clone size are taken as reported in that table, and D and trimming were inferred from the DNA itself. Present in this sample are over 400,000 clones, roughly 95% of which were seen just once. About 0.064% of the sample lies in the top ten.

For this clone: The antigen it recognizes is unknown. Base qualities are missing; no much larger clone stands one base away.

This TCR was sampled from a woman in her thirties in good health. The chain joins TRBV5-4 to TRBJ2-6, and TRBD1 matches 7 of the central bases. Sequencing was carried out using naive CD4+ T cells sorted from blood. The sample's cell subset or site, from its label and the paper: CD45RA+ positively selected. At the DNA level, the sequence is TGTGCCAGCAGCAGACAGGGTTCAGGGGCCAACGTCCTGACTTTC. Its translation is CASSRQGSGANVLTF.